The 27 T cell receptor beta chains below were found in one sample sequenced in a study of identical twins. One entry per CDR3 protein results from TCRdb running MiXCR on the 5' RACE reads. The table has roughly 1,500,000 distinct CDR3 sequences, less than 40% seen once. The sequencing sample was made of cord blood. Source of these receptors: a newborn girl in good health.

This clonotype was observed a handful of times. The CDR3 reads CASGGLPSSYNEQFF. CDR3 coding DNA: TGTGCCAGCGGGGGATTACCTTCCTCCTACAATGAGCAGTTCTTC. The V call is TRBV27, the J call TRBJ2-1; D tentatively reads TRBD1 or TRBD2 (5 bases each). The length of the CDR3 is 15 residues. With 8 bases removed from V and 0 bases from J, the gap between germline ends came to 14 bases. Germline CDR1 is MNHEY and CDR2 is SMNVEV (reference sequence).

V and J are TRBV10-3 and TRBJ1-1; D may be TRBD1 (6 bases). The germline V gene encodes CDR1 ENHRY and CDR2 SYGVKD. V was clipped by 6 bases and J by 1 base, with 9 bases between them. The CDR3 has 13 amino acids. This CDR3 is CAISRDTNTEAFF. The CDR3, as DNA: TGTGCCATCAGCCGGGACACGAACACTGAAGCTTTCTTT.

This chain links TRBV7-2 with TRBJ2-1, with a possible D match to TRBD2 (5 bases). The germline V gene encodes CDR1 SGHTA and CDR2 FQGNSA. The germline V and J ends were trimmed by 5 bases and 0 bases, with 14 bases remaining between them. The length of the CDR3 is 16 residues. CDR3 loop: CASSLEAFSSYNEQFF. The CDR3 coding sequence is TGTGCCAGCAGCCTGGAGGCGTTCAGCTCCTACAATGAGCAGTTCTTC. Supplemented by reference TRBV7-2 and TRBJ2-1, the full variable domain reads GAGVSQSPSNKVTEKGKDVELRCDPISGHTALYWYRQSLGQGLEFLIYFQGNSAPDKSGLPSDRFSAERTGGSVSTLTIQRTQQEDSAVYLCASSLEAFSSYNEQFFGPGTRLTVL.

The rearrangement joins TRBV6-1 to TRBJ2-7, with TRBD1 matching 11 bases. Germline values: CDR1 MNHNS, CDR2 SASEGT. The J segment lost 3 bases and the V segment lost 1 base, leaving 2 bases of the junction unmatched. The CDR3 consists of 15 residues. In nucleotides, the CDR3 is TGTGCCAGCAGTGAAGACGGGACAGGGGGCTACGAGCAGTACTTC. Its translation: CASSEDGTGGYEQYF.

The rearrangement links TRBV28 to TRBJ1-2; 9 bases are a match to TRBD1. This CDR3 contains 15 residues. Germline loops: CDR1 MDHEN, CDR2 SYDVKM. J gave up 11 bases and V 2 bases, and 12 bases lay outside the gene matches. In nucleotides, the CDR3 is TGTGCCAGCAGTTTAGAGGCGGGGACAGGGAGAAGTTACACCTTC. This codes for CASSLEAGTGRSYTF.

This clonotype was observed a few times. V and J are TRBV5-1 and TRBJ1-2, with TRBD1 matching over 10 bases. Germline V gene data show CDR1 as SGHRS and CDR2 as YFSETQ. CDR3 length equals 15 residues. V dropped 4 bases and J dropped 5; count of bases not matched to a gene: 8. The CDR3 bases are TGCGCCAGCAGCGTAGCTCCGGGACAGGGGTATGGCTACACCTTC. This gives the protein CASSVAPGQGYGYTF.

This clonotype showed up many times. The V gene is TRBV28, the J gene TRBJ2-5; D call uncertain. Trimming pared 2 bases from V and 6 bases from J, leaving 10 bases between. The V gene's germline CDR1 is MDHEN and CDR2 SYDVKM. The CDR3 loop spans 13 amino acids. CDR3 in amino acids: CASSLASTQTQYF. CDR3 in DNA: TGTGCCAGCAGTTTAGCTAGTACGCAGACCCAGTACTTC.

This clonotype appeared a few times. This sequence joins TRBV28 and TRBJ2-3; 7 bases match TRBD2. V trimming: 8 bases; J trimming: 0 bases; junction bases outside the gene matches: 2. This CDR3 spans 13 amino acids. CDR1 and CDR2 (germline): MDHEN, SYDVKM. The CDR3 is CASREASTDTQYF. DNA of the CDR3: TGTGCCAGCCGGGAGGCTAGCACAGATACGCAGTATTTT. Combining the CDR3 with reference TRBV28 and TRBJ2-3 gives the whole variable domain DVKVTQSSRYLVKRTGEKVFLECVQDMDHENMFWYRQDPGLGLRLIYFSYDVKMKEKGDIPEGYSVSREKKERFSLILESASTNQTSMYLCASREASTDTQYFGPGTRLTVL.

V gene TRBV6-6 combines with J gene TRBJ2-2, with 8 positions matching TRBD1. The trim removed 6 bases at V and 0 bases at J, leaving 3 bases unmatched. This CDR3 comprises 15 residues. The germline V gene encodes CDR1 MNHNY and CDR2 SVGAGI (reference sequence). The chain's CDR3 is CASSPGGPNTGELFF. CDR3 bases: TGTGCCAGCAGCCCAGGGGGCCCGAACACCGGGGAGCTGTTTTTT.

In this sample, this clonotype turned up a few times. This chain uses TRBV6-1 with TRBJ2-7; D possibly corresponds to TRBD1 (5 bases). Trimming removed 6 bases from V and 3 bases from J, with 15 bases in between. From germline, CDR1 is MNHNS and CDR2 SASEGT. The CDR3 is 14 amino acids. As DNA, the CDR3 is TGTGCCAGCAGCTACGAGACAGTAAACTACGAGCAGTACTTC. Protein sequence: CASSYETVNYEQYF.

The rearrangement uses TRBV6-1 and TRBJ2-5, with TRBD2 as a possible D gene (5 bases). CDR3 size: 14 residues. Germline loops: CDR1 MNHNS, CDR2 SASEGT. V lost 1 base to trimming and J lost 1 base, with 7 bases between them. CDR3 amino acids: CASSEGTPQETQYF. The CDR3 bases are TGTGCCAGCAGTGAAGGGACTCCCCAAGAGACCCAGTACTTC.

The V gene is TRBV27, the J gene TRBJ1-4; 10 nucleotides line up with TRBD1. Germline V gene lookup returns CDR1 MNHEY and CDR2 SMNVEV (reference sequence). V dropped 6 bases and J dropped 1; count of bases not matched to a gene: 5. The CDR3 consists of 16 residues. DNA of the CDR3: TGTGCCAGCAGCCGACAGGGGGCGCGAACTAATGAAAAACTGTTTTTT. Translating it yields CASSRQGARTNEKLFF.

The chain employs TRBV5-6 and TRBJ2-7; TRBD2 matches 13 bases. CDR1 is SGHDT, CDR2 YYEEEE, per germline. CDR3 length equals 16 residues. The J segment lost 7 bases and the V segment lost 1 base, leaving 8 bases of the junction unmatched. In DNA form, the CDR3 reads TGTGCCAGCAGCTTGCGTACTAGCGGGGGGGACAATGAGCAGTACTTC. This encodes CASSLRTSGGDNEQYF.

The chain joins TRBV7-2 to TRBJ2-1, with 15 bases aligning to TRBD2. CDR3 length: 18 amino acids. V lost 5 bases and J lost 10; bases outside the gene matches: 15. Germline loops: CDR1 SGHTA, CDR2 FQGNSA. CDR3 amino acids: CASSPGTSGRRLRKEQFF. CDR3 DNA sequence: TGTGCCAGCAGCCCCGGGACTAGCGGGAGGCGATTAAGAAAAGAGCAGTTCTTC.

This clonotype was recorded a few times. This chain connects TRBV10-3 to TRBJ2-7, with unresolved D. The CDR3 has 10 residues. Trimming shortened V by 8 bases and J by 6 bases, and 8 bases separated the two germline ends. Germline CDR1 is ENHRY and CDR2 is SYGVKD. As DNA, the CDR3 is TGTGCCATCCCTGTCGGCGAGCAGTACTTC. Protein product: CAIPVGEQYF.

Comments on this clonotype: This could be a read error, since a much larger clone is one nucleotide away. The CDR3 region has the DNA TGCGCCAGCAGCTCGCCCGGGACAGCCTGTGGCTACACCTTC. This translates into CASSSPGTACGYTF. The J gene is TRBJ1-2, the V gene TRBV5-1, with TRBD1 identical over 7 bases. V was clipped by 3 bases and J by 7 bases; unmatched bases: 9. CDR3 length: 14 amino acids. Germline CDR1 reads SGHRS; CDR2 reads YFSETQ.

Only a few counts were recorded for this clonotype. The V gene is TRBV12-3 or TRBV12-4, the J gene TRBJ2-1; D is undetermined. This CDR3 is 10 amino acids long. The ends were cut back, 1 base at V and 13 bases at J, with 5 bases in the middle. CDR3 residues: CASSLGRQFF. CDR3 bases: TGTGCCAGCAGTTTAGGTCGCCAGTTCTTC.

A remark on this clonotype: A read error may produce the germline difference seen at one junction end. V gene TRBV11-2 combines with J gene TRBJ2-4, with a tentative D call TRBD2 (5 bases). The germline V gene has CDR1 SGHAT and CDR2 FQNNGV. The CDR3 is made up of 14 amino acids. CDR3 amino acids: CASSRSHRENVQYF. CDR3 sequence (DNA): TGTGCCAGCAGCCGGAGTCACCGGGAAAACGTTCAGTACTTC. The whole variable domain, filled in from reference TRBV11-2 and TRBJ2-4, reads EAGVAQSPRYKIIEKRQSVAFWCNPISGHATLYWYQQILGQGPKLLIQFQNNGVVDDSQLPKDRFSAERLKGVDSTLKIQPAKLEDSAVYLCASSRSHRENVQYFGAGTRLSVL.

This clonotype was recorded a few times. The chain has TRBV6-8 and TRBJ2-1; no reliable D call. From germline, CDR1 is MNHGY and CDR2 SAAAGT. The germline V and J ends were trimmed by 0 bases and 12 bases, with 24 bases remaining between them. The CDR3 runs 17 residues. This CDR3 is CASSYSTRTDQRARQFF. The CDR3 DNA follows: TGTGCCAGCAGTTACTCAACTCGGACCGACCAACGAGCAAGGCAGTTCTTC.

In its sample, this clonotype was seen a few times. This chain joins TRBV20-1 and TRBJ1-2; 8 bases agree with TRBD1. CDR3 length equals 13 residues. Germline-derived CDR1 and CDR2 are DFQATT and SNEGSKA (reference sequence). Trimming cost V 5 bases and J 5 bases; bases outside gene matches: 7. CDR3 sequence reads: CSAHSGTGYGYTF. DNA for the CDR3: TGCAGTGCTCACTCCGGGACAGGTTATGGCTACACCTTC.

The genes are TRBV7-9 and TRBJ1-4; D remains ambiguous. Germline V gene data show CDR1 as SEHNR and CDR2 as FQNEAQ (reference sequence). The germline V and J ends were trimmed by 10 bases and 0 bases, with 6 bases remaining between them. The CDR3 is made up of 12 amino acids. CDR3 sequence reads: CATVATNEKLFF. CDR3 bases: TGTGCCACGGTTGCAACTAATGAAAAACTGTTTTTT.

This clonotype was counted many times. A single base separates this from a much larger clone, so it may be a read error. This chain joins TRBV5-1 and TRBJ2-1, with 7 nucleotides matching TRBD2. Germline lookup yields CDR1 SGHRS and CDR2 YFSETQ. J lost 3 bases, V lost 1 base, and 1 base had no gene match. The length of the CDR3 is 14 residues. CDR3 protein: CASSLTSDYNEQFF. CDR3 bases: TGCGCCAGCAGCTTGACTAGCGACTACAATGAGCAGTTCTTC.

The rearrangement joins TRBV20-1 to TRBJ2-3, with D perhaps TRBD2 (5 bases). The CDR3 length is 12 residues. Germline V gene sequence: CDR1 DFQATT, CDR2 SNEGSKA (reference sequence). V lost 0 bases to trimming and J lost 13 bases, with 14 bases between them. CDR3 nucleotides: TGCAGTGCTAGAGAGAGAGGGCAGCCTAAGTATTTT. This translates into CSARERGQPKYF.

This clonotype was observed a handful of times. This rearrangement joins TRBV20-1 to TRBJ2-7; maybe TRBD2 (6 bases). Trimming took 3 bases from V and 2 from J, leaving 17 bases between them. Germline V gene lookup returns CDR1 DFQATT and CDR2 SNEGSKA (reference sequence). The CDR3 spans 15 residues. The CDR3 DNA sequence: TGCAGTGCTAGTGCGTCTCTGGCGGGAACCTACGAGCAGTACTTC. Translating gives CSASASLAGTYEQYF.

V is TRBV20-1 and J is TRBJ2-7, with TRBD2 matching over 8 bases. The V and J ends lost 1 base and 4 bases, in that order; junction bases with no gene match: 3. CDR3 length: 13 residues. Germline V gives CDR1 DFQATT, CDR2 SNEGSKA (reference sequence). The CDR3 DNA sequence: TGCAGTGCTAGAGCAGCGGGAGTTTACGAGCAGTACTTC. It specifies CSARAAGVYEQYF.

This clonotype turned up a few times. The rearrangement joins TRBV20-1 to TRBJ2-7; D possibly corresponds to TRBD1 (5 bases). This CDR3 has 12 amino acids. Trimming took off 4 bases at V and 2 bases at J, with 9 bases between the two ends. Germline CDR1 is DFQATT and CDR2 is SNEGSKA (reference sequence). The DNA for the CDR3 is TGCAGTGCTATTAGACAGACCTACGAGCAGTACTTC. Protein sequence: CSAIRQTYEQYF.

For this clonotype: Compared with germline, one end of the junction differs, possibly owing to a read error. The chain couples TRBV28 to TRBJ2-1; 7 positions agree with TRBD2. The CDR3 has 16 residues. Per the germline V gene, CDR1 is MDHEN and CDR2 is SYDVKM. The CDR3 spells CAGSFHRAGRVNEQFF. DNA for the CDR3: TGTGCCGGCAGTTTCCATCGGGCGGGGAGGGTCAATGAGCAGTTCTTC.